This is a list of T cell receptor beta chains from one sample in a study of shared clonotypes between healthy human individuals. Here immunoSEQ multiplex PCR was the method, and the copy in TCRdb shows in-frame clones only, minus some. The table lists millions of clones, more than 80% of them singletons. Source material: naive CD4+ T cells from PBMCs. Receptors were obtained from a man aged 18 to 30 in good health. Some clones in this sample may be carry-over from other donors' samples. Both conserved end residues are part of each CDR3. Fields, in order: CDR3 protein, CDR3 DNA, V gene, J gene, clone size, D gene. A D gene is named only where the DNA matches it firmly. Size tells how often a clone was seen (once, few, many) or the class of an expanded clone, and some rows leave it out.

CASSLTVQSYEQYF	TGCGCCAGCAGCTTGACAGTCCAGTCCTACGAGCAGTACTTC	TRBV5-1	TRBJ2-7	.	.
CASSEGYTEAFF	TGTGCCAGCAGTGAAGGGTACACTGAAGCTTTCTTT	TRBV6-1	TRBJ1-1	.	.
CASSLAGPTDTQYF	TGTGCCAGCAGCCTAGCGGGGCCCACAGATACGCAGTATTTT	TRBV2	TRBJ2-3	.	TRBD2
CASRRGGNTEAFF	TGTGCCAGCCGCCGCGGAGGGAACACTGAAGCTTTCTTT	TRBV2	TRBJ1-1	.	.
CASSSREGGQPQHF	TGTGCCAGCAGCAGCCGAGAAGGGGGTCAGCCCCAGCATTTT	TRBV7-6	TRBJ1-5	.	.
CASQASGRAGELFF	TGTGCCAGCCAGGCTAGCGGGAGGGCCGGGGAGCTGTTTTTT	TRBV2	TRBJ2-2	.	TRBD2
CASSFSREVETQYF	TGCGCCAGCAGCTTTAGCCGGGAGGTGGAGACCCAGTACTTC	TRBV5-1	TRBJ2-5	.	TRBD2
CASSLRDRYSYEQYF	TGTGCCAGCAGTTTAAGGGACAGGTACTCCTACGAGCAGTACTTC	TRBV28	TRBJ2-7	.	TRBD1
CATSRDGRDLTEAFF	TGTGCCACCAGCAGAGATGGCAGGGATCTGACTGAAGCTTTCTTT	TRBV15	TRBJ1-1	.	.
CASSLVRRAGNTEAFF	TGTGCCAGCAGTTTGGTTCGGCGGGCGGGAAACACTGAAGCTTTCTTT	TRBV27	TRBJ1-1	.	.
CASSPVGGADTGELFF	TGCGCCAGCAGTCCCGTGGGGGGAGCTGACACCGGGGAGCTGTTTTTT	TRBV4-1	TRBJ2-2	.	.
CASSLLGRAGDTEAFF	TGTGCCAGCAGTTTATTAGGCAGGGCTGGGGACACTGAAGCTTTCTTT	TRBV28	TRBJ1-1	.	.
CASSLGLAGDGPDTQYF	TGTGCCAGCAGTTTAGGACTAGCAGGAGATGGGCCAGATACGCAGTATTTT	TRBV28	TRBJ2-3	.	TRBD2
CASSYVGEQYF	TGTGCCAGCAGTTACGTCGGCGAGCAGTACTTC	TRBV6-5	TRBJ2-7	.	.
CSVEDRGVSDTQYF	TGCAGCGTTGAAGACCGGGGTGTGAGTGATACGCAGTATTTT	TRBV29-1	TRBJ2-3	.	.
CASSSSGSGSYGYTF	TGTGCCAGTAGTTCCTCAGGGTCCGGTAGCTATGGCTACACCTTC	TRBV19	TRBJ1-2	.	.
CASSLYRDTEAFF	TGTGCCAGCAGCTTGTACCGTGACACTGAAGCTTTCTTT	TRBV5-5	TRBJ1-1	.	.
CASSLIQGPEAFF	TGTGCCAGCAGCTTAATACAGGGGCCGGAAGCTTTCTTT	TRBV5-4	TRBJ1-1	few	TRBD1
CASSQSVSGRGTDTQYF	TGTGCCAGCAGCCAATCCGTTAGCGGGAGAGGGACAGATACGCAGTATTTT	TRBV16	TRBJ2-3	.	TRBD2
CASGQGPDTQYF	TGTGCCAGCGGGCAGGGGCCAGATACGCAGTATTTT	TRBV6-1	TRBJ2-3	.	.
CASSLQAGDTGELFF	TGCGCCAGCAGCTTGCAGGCGGGGGACACCGGGGAGCTGTTTTTT	TRBV5-1	TRBJ2-2	.	TRBD2
CASSFQVNTEAFF	TGTGCCAGCAGCTTTCAGGTGAACACTGAAGCTTTCTTT	TRBV11-3	TRBJ1-1	.	.
CASTPAGQSTDTQYF	TGTGCCAGCACCCCGGCGGGACAGAGCACAGATACGCAGTATTTT	TRBV2	TRBJ2-3	.	.